The next 7 T cell receptor beta chains were all read from a single sample in a study of T cell responses to AZD1222 COVID-19 vaccine. This table comes from immunoSEQ multiplex PCR, and its TCRdb copy is limited to in-frame clones, with some not included. The table includes around 260,000 clones, about 92% detected once. The specimen was peripheral blood, collected on day 0 of AZD1222 vaccination. These TCRs come from an adult in good health.

The chain recombines TRBV6-5 with TRBJ2-1; 8 positions match TRBD2. Looked up from germline, CDR1 is MNHEY and CDR2 is SVGAGI. V trimming: 4 bases; J trimming: 13 bases; junction bases outside the gene matches: 9. CDR3 size: 13 residues. In nucleotides, the CDR3 is TGTGCCAGCAGTTCGGCAGGGCGGGAGGATCAGTTCTTC. This encodes CASSSAGREDQFF.

This chain links TRBV21-1 with TRBJ1-2. TRBV21-1 counts as a pseudogene. The CDR3 extends over 14 amino acids. CDR3 in DNA: TGTGCCAGCAGCGCCGGGAGGGGGCACTATGGCTACACCTTC. This codes for CASSAGRGHYGYTF.

The CDR3 sequence is CARRRGDEKLFF. The DNA for the CDR3 is TGTGCCAGAAGAAGAGGGGATGAAAAACTGTTTTTT. This chain uses TRBV2 with TRBJ1-4; D might be TRBD1 (5 bases). This CDR3 contains 12 residues. V shed 9 bases and J shed 6 bases, with 11 bases lying between them. CDR1 and CDR2 from the germline V gene are SNHLY and FYNNEI.

The CDR3 loop is CSIARDFYTDTQYF. The CDR3 DNA follows: TGCAGCATAGCCAGGGACTTTTACACAGATACGCAGTATTTT. V is TRBV29-1 and J is TRBJ2-3, with D maybe TRBD2 (6 bases). V was shortened by 8 bases and J by 2 bases, with 17 bases between the two germline ends. The CDR3 spans 14 residues. Germline-derived CDR1 and CDR2 are SQVTM and ANQGSEA.

The chain links TRBV10-3 to TRBJ2-3, with D possibly being TRBD1 (5 bases). CDR3 size: 15 residues. V was shortened by 4 bases and J by 0 bases, with 11 bases between the two germline ends. Germline values: CDR1 ENHRY, CDR2 SYGVKD. The CDR3 DNA reads TGTGCCATCAGTGTAGGAAGGGGTAGCACAGATACGCAGTATTTT. Translated: CAISVGRGSTDTQYF.

This clone is a singleton in its sample. The DNA of the CDR3 is TGTGCCAGCTCACCACCGACTAGCGGGAGGGCAGAGACCCAGTACTTC. Translated: CASSPPTSGRAETQYF. The genes are TRBV18 and TRBJ2-5; 14 bases match TRBD2. V lost 0 bases and J lost 4; bases outside the gene matches: 1. The CDR3 has 16 residues. CDR1 is KGHSH, CDR2 LQKENI, per germline.

This clone was seen a few times. The chain employs TRBV28 and TRBJ1-2; 9 positions agree with TRBD1. Germline CDR1 MDHEN, CDR2 SYDVKM. Trimming took 7 bases from V and 1 from J; bases not matched to a gene: 10. CDR3 length: 16 amino acids. For the CDR3, the DNA is TGTGCCAGCACCAAGGGACAGGGAGCTTTTAACTATGGCTACACCTTC. This codes for CASTKGQGAFNYGYTF.